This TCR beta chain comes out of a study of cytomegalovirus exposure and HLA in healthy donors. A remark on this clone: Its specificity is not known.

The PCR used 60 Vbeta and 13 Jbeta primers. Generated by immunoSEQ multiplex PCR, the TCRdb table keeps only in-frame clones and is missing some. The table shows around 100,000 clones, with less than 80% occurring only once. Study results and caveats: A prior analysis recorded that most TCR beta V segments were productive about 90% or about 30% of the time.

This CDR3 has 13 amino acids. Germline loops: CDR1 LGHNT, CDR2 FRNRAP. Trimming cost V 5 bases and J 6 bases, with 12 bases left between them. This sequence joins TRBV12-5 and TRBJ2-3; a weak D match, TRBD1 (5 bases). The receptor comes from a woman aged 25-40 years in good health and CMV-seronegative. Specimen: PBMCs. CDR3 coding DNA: TGTGCTAGTGGTCTGACAGAAACTGATACGCAGTATTTT. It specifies CASGLTETDTQYF.